The 28 T cell receptor beta chains given below trace back to one sample, sequenced in a study of molecular identifiers for immune sequencing clone quantification. TCRdb reprocessed the PCR reads via MiXCR and lists one record per CDR3 protein. The sample lists about 330,000 distinct CDR3 sequences; roughly 24% were seen once. Sequenced input: naive CD8+ T cells from blood, with Jurkat cell RNA spiked in. Subset: FACS-sorted CD8+CD4-CCR7+CD45RA+ naive T cells. The receptors come from a human donor in good health. Some libraries in this study had Jurkat cell RNA spiked in.

With respect to this clonotype: This may come from a read error, since a much larger clone is one base off. This chain links TRBV7-9 with TRBJ1-5; D is unclear. CDR1 is SEHNR, CDR2 FQNEAQ, per germline (reference sequence). This CDR3 contains 14 residues. The chain's CDR3 is CAGSSSGGNQPQHF. DNA of the CDR3: TGTGCCGGCAGCTCCTCCGGCGGCAATCAGCCCCAGCATTTT.

This clonotype was detected a few times. The V and J genes are TRBV7-9 and TRBJ2-3; weak D call: TRBD2 (6 bases). Germline CDR1 and CDR2: SEHNR and FQNEAQ (reference sequence). Between the trimmed V and J ends, which lost 8 bases and 4 bases, there was a span of 16 bases. The CDR3 sequence is 14 residues long. As DNA, the CDR3 is TGTGCCAGCGATTTGGCGGGACGTGCAGATACGCAGTATTTT. It is translated as CASDLAGRADTQYF.

This clonotype was seen only a few times. This chain uses TRBV3-1 with TRBJ2-1, with a tentative D call TRBD2 (5 bases). Germline V gene sequence: CDR1 LGHDT, CDR2 YNNKEL (reference sequence). The CDR3 runs to 13 residues. V was pared by 1 base and J by 10 bases, with 11 bases between. CDR3 protein: CASSQGGNGEQFF. CDR3 in DNA: TGTGCCAGCAGCCAAGGAGGGAATGGAGAGCAGTTCTTC.

This clonotype occurred many times. The V call is TRBV7-2, the J call TRBJ2-1, with D unresolved. The CDR3 spans 13 residues. Germline CDR1 SGHTA, CDR2 FQGNSA. V lost 1 base and J 4 bases, leaving 5 bases between the germline ends. The CDR3 DNA follows: TGTGCCAGCAGCTTAGGACTGTACAATGAGCAGTTCTTC. Encoded protein: CASSLGLYNEQFF.

The chain recombines TRBV5-1 with TRBJ2-7, with TRBD1 matching over 8 bases. Germline values: CDR1 SGHRS, CDR2 YFSETQ. The CDR3 sequence is 15 residues long. V lost 0 bases and J lost 2; bases outside the gene matches: 4. The CDR3 region is CASSLGQGAAYEQYF. The CDR3 DNA sequence: TGCGCCAGCAGCTTGGGGCAGGGGGCTGCCTACGAGCAGTACTTC. The full variable domain, its missing parts supplied by reference TRBV5-1 and TRBJ2-7, is KAGVTQTPRYLIKTRGQQVTLSCSPISGHRSVSWYQQTPGQGLQFLFEYFSETQRNKGNFPGRFSGRQFSNSRSEMNVSTLELGDSALYLCASSLGQGAAYEQYFGPGTRLTVT.

This clonotype was recorded many times. The chain joins TRBV12-3 or TRBV12-4 to TRBJ2-2, with D unclear. CDR3 length equals 14 residues. V was clipped by 6 bases and J by 5 bases, with 13 bases between them. The CDR3 is CASSPVVGTGELFF. For the CDR3, the DNA is TGTGCCAGCAGCCCCGTAGTCGGGACCGGGGAGCTGTTTTTT.

In its sample, this clonotype was seen a few times. V and J are TRBV29-1 and TRBJ2-5, with D unclear. V was clipped by 6 bases and J by 2 bases, with 16 bases between them. Germline assignment: CDR1 SQVTM and CDR2 ANQGSEA. This CDR3 comprises 14 residues. CDR3 coding DNA: TGCAGCGTAGGATCAATAACGGAACAAGAGACCCAGTACTTC. This encodes CSVGSITEQETQYF.

The chain links TRBV7-9 to TRBJ2-3; 12 bases align to TRBD2. Germline V gene data show CDR1 as SEHNR and CDR2 as FQNEAQ (reference sequence). This CDR3 contains 18 residues. Germline trimming cut 4 bases from V and 3 bases from J; bases unmatched to any gene: 11. CDR3 region: CASSSPEVTSGGTDTQYF. In DNA form, the CDR3 reads TGTGCCAGCAGCTCACCAGAGGTGACTAGCGGGGGTACAGATACGCAGTATTTT.

V and J are TRBV28 and TRBJ2-5; 8 nucleotides match TRBD2. Germline loops: CDR1 MDHEN, CDR2 SYDVKM. CDR3 length equals 15 residues. The V gene end was trimmed by 5 bases and the J gene end by 2 bases; junction bases not matched to a gene: 7. The CDR3 here is CASSPGAGEQETQYF. The CDR3 DNA is TGTGCCAGCAGTCCGGGAGCGGGGGAGCAAGAGACCCAGTACTTC. Complete variable domain (other parts from reference TRBV28 and TRBJ2-5): DVKVTQSSRYLVKRTGEKVFLECVQDMDHENMFWYRQDPGLGLRLIYFSYDVKMKEKGDIPEGYSVSREKKERFSLILESASTNQTSMYLCASSPGAGEQETQYFGPGTRLLVL.

Ten or more counts support this clonotype. The V and J genes are TRBV4-3 and TRBJ2-6; a weak D match, TRBD1 (6 bases). The ends were cut back, 0 bases at V and 2 bases at J, with 11 bases in the middle. Germline V gene sequence: CDR1 LGHNA, CDR2 YSLEER. There are 17 residues in the CDR3. The CDR3: CASSQDMAGAGANVLTF. The CDR3 DNA follows: TGCGCCAGCAGCCAAGATATGGCAGGGGCTGGGGCCAACGTCCTGACTTTC.

This clonotype occurred many times. The V call is TRBV7-9, the J call TRBJ1-5; D possibly corresponds to TRBD1 (6 bases). Germline loops: CDR1 SEHNR, CDR2 FQNEAQ (reference sequence). The V gene lost 1 base and the J gene lost 7 bases, with 14 bases spanning the gap. The length of the CDR3 is 15 residues. CDR3 sequence: CASSLGGGPRQPQHF. The CDR3 DNA reads TGTGCCAGCAGCTTAGGGGGGGGCCCGAGACAGCCCCAGCATTTT.

This clonotype showed up just a few times. The CDR3 DNA sequence: TGTGCCACCAGCAGAGGGCTAGCGGGTCCAGTAGAGCTGTTTTTT. Translated, it gives CATSRGLAGPVELFF. This chain uses TRBV15 with TRBJ2-2, with TRBD2 matching 8 bases. CDR3 length equals 15 residues. V was pared by 1 base and J by 11 bases, with 9 bases of the junction left unmatched. In germline, CDR1 is LNHNV, CDR2 YYDKDF (reference sequence).

A single count supports this clonotype. The genes are TRBV12-3 or TRBV12-4 and TRBJ2-7; possibly TRBD1 or TRBD2 for D (6 bases each). This CDR3 spans 15 amino acids. Trimming shortened V by 8 bases and J by 7 bases, and 24 bases separated the two germline ends. This chain's CDR3 is CASGRGDRSRGEQYF. CDR3 DNA: TGTGCCAGCGGTAGGGGGGATCGCTCCCGGGGGGAGCAGTACTTC.

Turning to this clonotype: A much larger clone lies a single base off, so this may be a read error. V is TRBV4-3 and J is TRBJ1-1; D gene unclear. Germline CDR1 is LGHNA and CDR2 is YSLEER. Trimming left V 1 base short and J 5 bases short, with 14 bases between. The CDR3 has 15 amino acids. The CDR3 spells CASSQVPEVLTEAFF. CDR3 bases: TGCGCCAGCAGCCAAGTGCCGGAAGTGTTGACTGAAGCTTTCTTT.

The rearrangement uses TRBV6-2 or TRBV6-3 and TRBJ2-3; TRBD1 is a possible D gene (5 bases). There are 14 residues in the CDR3. Germline values: CDR1 MNHEY, CDR2 SVGEGT. V gave up 8 bases and J gave up 0 bases, with 12 bases separating them. The CDR3 coding sequence is TGTGCCAGCCAACACTGGGGCAGCACAGATACGCAGTATTTT. This codes for CASQHWGSTDTQYF.

The rearrangement uses TRBV6-2 or TRBV6-3 and TRBJ1-5, with D possibly matching TRBD1 (5 bases). The CDR3 is made up of 13 amino acids. Trimming left V 1 base short and J 5 bases short, with 6 bases between. Germline CDR1 MNHEY, CDR2 SVGEGT. The CDR3 sequence: CASSYWGYQPQHF. CDR3 nucleotides: TGTGCCAGCAGTTACTGGGGGTATCAGCCCCAGCATTTT.

About this clonotype itself: A read error may explain this, as a much larger clone is one base away. CDR3 sequence reads: CSARGLSSSAYEQYF. Here the CDR3 DNA reads TGCAGTGCTAGAGGGCTGTCGAGTTCGGCCTACGAGCAGTACTTC. The V gene is TRBV20-1, the J gene TRBJ2-7; D is uncertain. Deletions cut 1 base from V and 2 bases from J, with 15 bases between. This CDR3 is 15 amino acids long. Germline V gene data show CDR1 as DFQATT and CDR2 as SNEGSKA (reference sequence).

This clonotype was seen a handful of times. The genes are TRBV29-1 and TRBJ2-7, with D uncertain. Germline assignment: CDR1 SQVTM and CDR2 ANQGSEA. Deletions cut 7 bases from V and 3 bases from J, with 7 bases between. The CDR3 contains 10 residues. This CDR3 reads CSALDYEQYF. The CDR3 DNA sequence: TGCAGCGCTTTAGACTACGAGCAGTACTTC.

With respect to this clonotype: Mismatch with germline at one junction end may stem from a read error. CDR3 region: CARRRGEPQYF. For the CDR3, the DNA is TGTGCCCGCAGACGCGGGGAGCCCCAGTACTTC. V gene TRBV6-2 or TRBV6-3 combines with J gene TRBJ2-5; weak D call: TRBD2 (6 bases). This CDR3 comprises 11 residues. Germline lookup yields CDR1 MNHEY and CDR2 SVGEGT.

This clonotype has a handful of counts. This chain uses TRBV7-9 with TRBJ2-2, with 7 positions matching TRBD1. The CDR3 consists of 20 residues. Looked up from germline, CDR1 is SEHNR and CDR2 is FQNEAQ (reference sequence). The trim removed 1 base at V and 6 bases at J, leaving 20 bases unmatched. CDR3 residues: CASSLVLTGAVRGQSGELFF. The CDR3 nucleotides are TGTGCCAGCAGCTTAGTCCTAACAGGGGCCGTCCGAGGTCAATCCGGGGAGCTGTTTTTT.

This clonotype occurred a few times. This chain uses TRBV7-8 with TRBJ1-4, with 7 bases lining up with TRBD1. The CDR3 covers 13 residues. Germline V gives CDR1 SGHVS, CDR2 FQNEAQ. With V trimmed by 5 bases and J by 11 bases, 8 bases remained unmatched. CDR3 coding DNA: TGTGCCAGCAGCCACGGACAGGTGGACAAACTGTTTTTT. Translated: CASSHGQVDKLFF.

Points on this clonotype: One base away lies a much larger clone, so this may be a sequencing read error. Here the CDR3 DNA reads TGCAGCGTCCGAGACTGGACTAGCTGGAGTGGCACCGGGGAGCTGTTTTTT. Amino acids: CSVRDWTSWSGTGELFF. The chain carries TRBV29-1 and TRBJ2-2; 8 bases agree with TRBD2. Germline CDR1 and CDR2: SQVTM and ANQGSEA. Losses at the gene ends were 6 bases for V and 4 bases for J; bases not matched to a gene: 16. This CDR3 has 17 amino acids.

This chain joins TRBV4-3 and TRBJ2-1, with 10 bases aligning to TRBD2. The CDR3 is 16 residues long. Germline V gene sequence: CDR1 LGHNA, CDR2 YSLEER. After removal of 5 bases from V and 8 bases from J, the junction contained 12 bases not matched to a gene. CDR3 coding DNA: TGCGCCAGCAGCACAAATGGGGGACTAGCGCTCGATGAGCAGTTCTTC. This encodes CASSTNGGLALDEQFF.

This clonotype was seen ten or more times. The rearrangement uses TRBV29-1 and TRBJ1-1; no clear D gene. V was clipped by 1 base and J by 4 bases, with 13 bases between them. This CDR3 comprises 14 residues. Germline assignment: CDR1 SQVTM and CDR2 ANQGSEA. CDR3 DNA sequence: TGCAGCGTTGAAGGTTTGGGGAGGGCCACTGAAGCTTTCTTT. Translation gives CSVEGLGRATEAFF. The whole variable domain, remainder taken from reference TRBV29-1 and TRBJ1-1, is SAVISQKPSRDICQRGTSLTIQCQVDSQVTMMFWYRQQPGQSLTLIATANQGSEATYESGFVIDKFPISRPNLTFSTLTVSNMSPEDSSIYLCSVEGLGRATEAFFGQGTRLTVV.

The V gene is TRBV24-1, the J gene TRBJ2-6; D not certain. This CDR3 region has 13 residues. Germline CDR1 reads KGHDR; CDR2 reads SFDVKD. V was shortened by 7 bases and J by 1 base, with 4 bases between the two germline ends. In nucleotides, the CDR3 is TGTGCCACCAGGACGTCTGGGGCCAACGTCCTGACTTTC. It is translated as CATRTSGANVLTF.

The CDR3 spells CAWSVSGALYEQYF. As DNA, the CDR3 is TGTGCCTGGAGTGTCTCAGGGGCCCTCTACGAGCAGTACTTC. The chain links TRBV30 to TRBJ2-7; TRBD1 is a possible D gene (6 bases). V was clipped by 0 bases and J by 3 bases, with 12 bases between them. The CDR3 sequence is 14 residues long. Germline loops: CDR1 GTSNPN, CDR2 SVGIG (reference sequence).

CDR3 residues: CASGHSTGNTGELFF. DNA for the CDR3: TGTGCCAGCGGCCACAGTACGGGTAACACCGGGGAGCTGTTTTTT. The chain couples TRBV7-9 to TRBJ2-2; D gene ambiguous. CDR1 SEHNR and CDR2 FQNEAQ come from the germline V gene (reference sequence). V was cut by 8 bases and J by 2 bases, with 15 bases left in between. CDR3 length equals 15 residues.

In its sample, this clonotype was seen many times. The CDR3 DNA reads as TGCGCCAGCAGCTGGACAGGGAGGGAGGGTGAAGCTTTCTTT. Translation: CASSWTGREGEAFF. The chain couples TRBV5-1 to TRBJ1-1; 8 bases align to TRBD1. Germline V gives CDR1 SGHRS, CDR2 YFSETQ. This CDR3 comprises 14 residues. The V segment lost 3 bases and the J segment 7 bases; nucleotides outside the gene matches: 8.